This TCR beta chain was obtained from a study of blood T cell repertoires in COVID-19. On the study more broadly: Acute and convalescent COVID-19 specimens originated in the United States, Italy and Spain. Sources were T cells, B-cell-depleted T cells, or PBMCs; the material itself was cDNA or gDNA.

Trimming left V 4 bases short and J 0 bases short, with 11 bases between. The CDR3 extends over 15 amino acids. The germline gives CDR1 SGHRS, CDR2 YFSETQ. Authors' data handling: Counts of nucleated cells, estimated from reference gene primer amplification, were obtained. Profiling relied on immunoSEQ multiplex PCR, and the TCRdb table lists in-frame clones only, not all of them. The V and J calls and clone size are taken from that table; D and trimming were inferred from the DNA. The table shows about 85,000 clones, with roughly 89% occurring only once. The clonotype was recovered from a woman aged 80 or over with active or convalescent COVID-19. V and J are TRBV5-1 and TRBJ1-3, with D unclear. The specimen sequenced was peripheral blood. This CDR3 reads CASSPGATSGNTIYF. The CDR3 coding sequence is TGCGCCAGCAGCCCGGGTGCAACCTCTGGAAACACCATATATTTT.